A single sample is the source of the 23 T cell receptor beta chains below, sequenced in a study of CD8 T cells in Susac syndrome (dated by TCRdb to the late 2010s). Preparation of the library involved the immunoSEQ multiplex PCR assay. RNA was extracted with the RNeasy kit and about 0.5 to 1 ug was reverse transcribed using random hexamers. TCRdb handled the public reads itself, with Q25 trimming in fastp and clone calling in MiXCR, and kept productive beta chains. Entries that share a CDR3 protein sequence are merged under the most common genes and DNA. The table for this sample lists about 120,000 distinct CDR3 sequences; around 94% of them were counted only once. The biggest ten clones account for around 0.28% of the sample. The sequencing sample was made of CD8+ T cells from PBMCs. These receptors came from a human donor with Susac syndrome.

The gene calls are TRBV7-9 and TRBJ1-1; D is undetermined. Trimming shortened V by 8 bases and J by 7 bases, and 8 bases separated the two germline ends. The germline gives CDR1 SEHNR, CDR2 FQNEAQ (reference sequence). The CDR3 totals 10 residues. The CDR3 reads CASFMIEAFF. In nucleotides, the CDR3 is TGTGCCAGCTTCATGATTGAAGCTTTCTTT.

The chain links TRBV4-1 to TRBJ2-7; 8 nucleotides agree with TRBD1. Germline V gives CDR1 MGHRA, CDR2 YSYEKL. This CDR3 is 15 amino acids long. Trimming at V came to 0 bases and at J to 3 bases, leaving 4 bases not matched to a gene. This CDR3 reads CASSQDGRGLYEQYF. The CDR3 DNA reads TGCGCCAGCAGCCAAGATGGCAGGGGGCTCTACGAGCAGTACTTC.

The chain has TRBV6-2 or TRBV6-3 and TRBJ1-2; D ambiguous. Germline CDR1 and CDR2: MNHEY and SVGEGT. CDR3 length: 14 amino acids. The ends were cut back, 0 bases at V and 4 bases at J, with 9 bases in the middle. The CDR3 sequence: CASSYSNGFYGYTF. The CDR3 DNA follows: TGTGCCAGCAGTTACTCTAATGGGTTCTATGGCTACACCTTC.

The chain recombines TRBV19 with TRBJ2-1; possible D gene TRBD2, 5 bases. The germline V gene encodes CDR1 LNHDA and CDR2 SQIVND (reference sequence). CDR3 length: 14 residues. Trimming removed 3 bases at V and 6 bases at J, with 12 bases between. The CDR3, as DNA: TGTGCCAGTAGTATCCCGCTAGCTCTCAATGAGCAGTTCTTC. Residues: CASSIPLALNEQFF.

V is TRBV9 and J is TRBJ2-3; possibly TRBD1 for D (5 bases). The CDR3 covers 17 residues. Per germline, CDR1 SGDLS and CDR2 YYNGEE. Between the trimmed V and J ends, which lost 4 bases and 2 bases, there was a span of 20 bases. The CDR3 sequence: CASSLTGGAGYTDTQYF. Written as DNA, the CDR3 is TGTGCCAGCAGCCTGACTGGTGGGGCAGGCTACACAGATACGCAGTATTTT.

V usage is TRBV4-3 and J usage is TRBJ1-1; a possible D gene is TRBD1 (5 bases). The germline CDR1 and CDR2 sequences are LGHNA and YSLEER. Trimming stripped 1 base from V and 0 bases from J, with 15 bases between. This CDR3 is built from 17 residues. This CDR3 is CASSQGPGESMNTEAFF. CDR3 in DNA: TGCGCCAGCAGCCAAGGGCCGGGGGAGAGTATGAACACTGAAGCTTTCTTT.

The rearrangement joins TRBV29-1 to TRBJ2-7, with TRBD2 identical over 7 bases. Germline V CDR1 and CDR2: SQVTM, ANQGSEA. This CDR3 spans 13 amino acids. V dropped 7 bases and J dropped 1; count of bases not matched to a gene: 7. The CDR3, as DNA: TGCAGCGCTGGGGGGGGTCTGTCCTACGAGCAGTACTTC. This translates into CSAGGGLSYEQYF.

V gene TRBV12-3 or TRBV12-4 combines with J gene TRBJ2-3; D not certain. The CDR3 has 12 residues. V was trimmed by 4 bases and J by 4 bases, leaving 6 bases between them. CDR3 sequence: CASSYSSDTQYF. CDR3 in DNA: TGTGCCAGCAGTTATTCTTCAGATACGCAGTATTTT.

This rearrangement joins TRBV7-8 to TRBJ1-5; 7 bases are a match to TRBD1. CDR1 is SGHVS and CDR2 is FQNEAQ in the germline V gene. CDR3 length equals 15 residues. V lost 5 bases and J lost 4; bases outside the gene matches: 8. The CDR3 sequence is CASSPTGEPNQPQHF. CDR3 in DNA: TGTGCCAGCAGCCCAACAGGGGAGCCAAATCAGCCCCAGCATTTT.

This sequence joins TRBV11-2 and TRBJ2-7; 7 bases line up with TRBD1. Germline V lookup: CDR1 SGHAT, CDR2 FQNNGV. The V segment lost 5 bases and the J segment 5 bases; nucleotides outside the gene matches: 9. The CDR3 has 14 residues. The DNA of the CDR3 is TGTGCCAGCAGCAGATCAGGGGGTTGGGACGAGCAGTACTTC. Its translation is CASSRSGGWDEQYF.

The CDR3 DNA sequence: TGTGCCAGCTCACCACCAGGGGGCGAGGGTACGCAGTATTTT. Its translation: CASSPPGGEGTQYF. The chain uses TRBV18 and TRBJ2-3, with 7 bases lining up with TRBD1. The V and J ends lost 0 bases and 8 bases, in that order; junction bases with no gene match: 5. Germline-derived CDR1 and CDR2 are KGHSH and LQKENI. This CDR3 has 14 amino acids.

The J gene is TRBJ1-1, the V gene TRBV5-1; D gene unclear. Trimming took 2 bases from V and 1 from J, leaving 6 bases between them. The germline V gene has CDR1 SGHRS and CDR2 YFSETQ. The CDR3 is made up of 13 amino acids. The chain's CDR3 is CASSFHENTEAFF. The CDR3 coding sequence is TGCGCCAGCAGCTTTCACGAGAACACTGAAGCTTTCTTT.

The V and J genes are TRBV4-1 and TRBJ1-1; TRBD1 matches at 9 bases. Trimming removed 4 bases from V and 7 bases from J; junction bases left unmatched: 10. Germline loops: CDR1 MGHRA, CDR2 YSYEKL. There are 15 residues in the CDR3. The CDR3: CASSRPQGALGEAFF. The CDR3 nucleotides are TGCGCCAGCAGCCGGCCACAGGGGGCCCTCGGTGAAGCTTTCTTT.

The chain is built from TRBV27 and TRBJ2-7; the match to TRBD2 covers 10 bases. Germline values: CDR1 MNHEY, CDR2 SMNVEV (reference sequence). This CDR3 region has 14 residues. Losses at the gene ends were 7 bases for V and 4 bases for J; bases not matched to a gene: 7. Here the CDR3 DNA reads TGTGCCAGCACCATAGCGGGGGGACGATACGAGCAGTACTTC. This codes for CASTIAGGRYEQYF.

The gene calls are TRBV10-2 and TRBJ1-2; 10 bases map to TRBD1. The V segment lost 6 bases and the J segment 8 bases; nucleotides outside the gene matches: 15. The CDR3 sequence is 16 residues long. Germline lookup yields CDR1 WSHSY and CDR2 SAAADI. CDR3 amino acids: CASSASGQGLGRGYTF. CDR3 sequence (DNA): TGCGCCAGCAGCGCCTCGGGACAGGGGTTAGGTCGCGGCTACACCTTC.

The chain has TRBV13 and TRBJ2-5; 14 nucleotides agree with TRBD2. This CDR3 spans 15 amino acids. Germline V gene lookup returns CDR1 PRHDT and CDR2 FYEKMQ (reference sequence). V trimming: 6 bases; J trimming: 5 bases; junction bases outside the gene matches: 5. The CDR3 region has the DNA TGTGCCAGCAGGACTAGCGGGGGGGCTGTGGAGACCCAGTACTTC. Translation: CASRTSGGAVETQYF. The full variable domain, with the rest looked up from reference TRBV13 and TRBJ2-5, is AAGVIQSPRHLIKEKRETATLKCYPIPRHDTVYWYQQGPGQDPQFLISFYEKMQSDKGSIPDRFSAQQFSDYHSELNMSSLELGDSALYFCASRTSGGAVETQYFGPGTRLLVL.

The chain is built from TRBV4-3 and TRBJ2-5, with D possibly matching TRBD1 (5 bases). There are 16 residues in the CDR3. In germline, CDR1 is LGHNA, CDR2 YSLEER. Trimming left V 0 bases short and J 2 bases short, with 13 bases between. As DNA, the CDR3 is TGCGCCAGCAGCCAAGACGGGCAGGGAAGTCAAGAGACCCAGTACTTC. This codes for CASSQDGQGSQETQYF.

This clonotype was picked up one time. V gene TRBV19 combines with J gene TRBJ2-7; perhaps TRBD1 as D (5 bases). Germline loops: CDR1 LNHDA, CDR2 SQIVND (reference sequence). V lost 5 bases and J lost 2, with 13 bases in between. The CDR3 spans 14 residues. CDR3 nucleotides: TGTGCCAGTAGTCAGGACAACAATGCCTACGAGCAGTACTTC. Protein product: CASSQDNNAYEQYF.

The chain has TRBV12-5 and TRBJ1-1, with TRBD1 matching over 7 bases. The CDR3 contains 14 residues. CDR1 and CDR2 (germline): LGHNT, FRNRAP. V dropped 5 bases and J dropped 3; count of bases not matched to a gene: 6. The CDR3 spells CASGPPDRDTEAFF. CDR3 DNA sequence: TGTGCTAGTGGTCCCCCCGACAGGGACACTGAAGCTTTCTTT.

The chain is built from TRBV9 and TRBJ2-7; unclear D gene. Trimming took 3 bases from V and 6 from J, leaving 10 bases between them. Germline assignment: CDR1 SGDLS and CDR2 YYNGEE. The CDR3 has 12 residues. The CDR3 DNA is TGTGCCAGCAGCGGATCTAGTCCCGAGCAGTACTTC. Translating gives CASSGSSPEQYF.

A single count supports this clonotype. This chain joins TRBV29-1 and TRBJ1-1; 8 bases fit TRBD1. V dropped 6 bases and J dropped 7; count of bases not matched to a gene: 4. Germline V gene data show CDR1 as SQVTM and CDR2 as ANQGSEA. The CDR3 extends over 11 amino acids. Here the CDR3 reads CSVVDRGEAFF. The CDR3 bases are TGCAGCGTCGTAGACAGGGGTGAAGCTTTCTTT.

V is TRBV4-3 and J is TRBJ2-2; TRBD1 is a possible D gene (6 bases). The germline CDR1 and CDR2 sequences are LGHNA and YSLEER. The V end was cut by 0 bases, the J end by 1 base, with 12 bases between. This CDR3 region has 17 residues. CDR3 protein: CASSQEGGMVNTGELFF. The DNA of the CDR3 is TGCGCCAGCAGCCAAGAAGGGGGTATGGTGAACACCGGGGAGCTGTTTTTT.

The chain uses TRBV15 and TRBJ2-7; 8 bases are a match to TRBD1. The ends lost 1 base at V and 3 bases at J; junction bases unmatched: 5. This CDR3 comprises 15 residues. Germline CDR1 reads LNHNV; CDR2 reads YYDKDF (reference sequence). In nucleotides, the CDR3 is TGTGCCACCAGCAGAGTACAGGGGGGTCACTACGAGCAGTACTTC. Translated: CATSRVQGGHYEQYF.